One sample yielded the 6 T cell receptor beta chains listed below, sequenced in a study of CD8+ T cells in alopecia areata (dated 2018 in TCRdb). Receptors were amplified or captured by the immunoSEQ multiplex PCR assay. To provide template for TCR sequencing, every sample had RNA extracted and reverse transcribed into cDNA. TCRdb stores this immuneACCESS table with in-frame sequences only. Part of the clones is absent; in the studies checked, under half of the shortfall reflects unresolved V genes, and no reason is known for the rest. A total of 150,000 or so clones appear in this sample, roughly 50% of them only once. The ten largest clones represent less than 8% of the sample. What was sequenced was CD4+ T cells sorted from blood. The receptor set was obtained from a human donor with alopecia areata.

The chain is built from TRBV29-1 and TRBJ2-4, with a possible D match to TRBD1 (5 bases). This CDR3 contains 17 residues. Germline V gene lookup returns CDR1 SQVTM and CDR2 ANQGSEA. Trimming left V 4 bases short and J 0 bases short, with 19 bases between. CDR3 nucleotide sequence: TGCAGCGTTGGGGCCGAAAAAGGGGTACTAGCCAAAAACATTCAGTACTTC. Translation: CSVGAEKGVLAKNIQYF.

The chain uses TRBV29-1 and TRBJ1-5; D is ambiguous. The CDR3 runs 14 residues. Germline V lookup: CDR1 SQVTM, CDR2 ANQGSEA. V was shortened by 4 bases and J by 5 bases, with 15 bases between the two germline ends. The CDR3 DNA follows: TGCAGCGTTGCCTTCGGGGTTGACGATCAGCCCCAGCATTTT. Protein product: CSVAFGVDDQPQHF. The full variable domain, with the rest looked up from reference TRBV29-1 and TRBJ1-5, is SAVISQKPSRDICQRGTSLTIQCQVDSQVTMMFWYRQQPGQSLTLIATANQGSEATYESGFVIDKFPISRPNLTFSTLTVSNMSPEDSSIYLCSVAFGVDDQPQHFGDGTRLSIL.

This chain uses TRBV12-5 with TRBJ1-4, with TRBD1 as a possible D gene (5 bases). This CDR3 is 16 amino acids long. The V and J ends lost 3 bases and 5 bases respectively, with 16 bases between them. Germline CDR1 is LGHNT and CDR2 is FRNRAP. The CDR3 protein is CASGLLPRGYNEKLFF. CDR3 in DNA: TGTGCTAGTGGTTTACTCCCAAGGGGCTACAATGAAAAACTGTTTTTT.

A note on this clone: At the DNA level, this CDR3 is encoded by other sequences in the same sample as well. The chain uses TRBV5-1 and TRBJ2-5; D is unclear. This CDR3 is 13 amino acids long. The V and J ends lost 4 bases and 2 bases respectively, with 9 bases between them. Germline V gives CDR1 SGHRS, CDR2 YFSETQ. CDR3: CASSPLSQETQYF. Here the CDR3 DNA reads TGCGCCAGCAGCCCCCTCTCACAAGAGACCCAGTACTTC.

V is TRBV2 and J is TRBJ1-1, with D possibly matching TRBD1 (6 bases). This CDR3 contains 13 residues. V lost 7 bases to trimming and J lost 0 bases, with 9 bases between them. Germline V gene sequence: CDR1 SNHLY, CDR2 FYNNEI. CDR3 loop: CASNRDMNTEAFF. Written as DNA, the CDR3 is TGTGCCAGCAACAGGGACATGAACACTGAAGCTTTCTTT.

This clone came up a few times. The V and J genes are TRBV18 and TRBJ2-6; tentative D call: TRBD1 (6 bases). CDR3 length: 16 amino acids. Germline V gene data show CDR1 as KGHSH and CDR2 as LQKENI. V lost 6 bases and J 1 base, leaving 13 bases between the germline ends. The DNA of the CDR3 is TGTGCCAGCTCTCATCGCACAGGGTCTGGGGCCAACGTCCTGACTTTC. Amino acid sequence: CASSHRTGSGANVLTF.